A single T cell receptor (beta chain) is shown here with its context. The V end was cut by 0 bases, the J end by 0 bases, with 19 bases between. The germline gives CDR1 SGHRS, CDR2 YFSETQ. The CDR3 consists of 18 residues. The entry originates in a study of PD-L1 blockade in urothelial cancer. Study context: Patients started atezolizumab around 2014, 1,200 mg intravenously every 3 weeks. Blood underwent analysis 3 weeks (second dose) and 6 weeks after treatment began.

Time point specified: pretreatment peripheral blood. Sample numbers ranged from 1 to 8 per patient, encompassing pretreatment and on-treatment collections. Here immunoSEQ multiplex PCR was the method, and the copy in TCRdb shows in-frame clones only, minus some. There are roughly 100,000 clones in the sample; around 90% occur only once, and around 1% lies in the top ten. The V gene is TRBV5-1, the J gene TRBJ2-7, with D maybe TRBD1 (5 bases). The clonotype comes from a woman older than 75 with urothelial cancer. The sequences come from PBMCs, collected around atezolizumab (anti-PD-L1) treatment. CDR3: CASSLEPATGPSSYEQYF. CDR3 sequence (DNA): TGCGCCAGCAGCTTGGAGCCGGCAACAGGACCGAGCTCCTACGAGCAGTACTTC.